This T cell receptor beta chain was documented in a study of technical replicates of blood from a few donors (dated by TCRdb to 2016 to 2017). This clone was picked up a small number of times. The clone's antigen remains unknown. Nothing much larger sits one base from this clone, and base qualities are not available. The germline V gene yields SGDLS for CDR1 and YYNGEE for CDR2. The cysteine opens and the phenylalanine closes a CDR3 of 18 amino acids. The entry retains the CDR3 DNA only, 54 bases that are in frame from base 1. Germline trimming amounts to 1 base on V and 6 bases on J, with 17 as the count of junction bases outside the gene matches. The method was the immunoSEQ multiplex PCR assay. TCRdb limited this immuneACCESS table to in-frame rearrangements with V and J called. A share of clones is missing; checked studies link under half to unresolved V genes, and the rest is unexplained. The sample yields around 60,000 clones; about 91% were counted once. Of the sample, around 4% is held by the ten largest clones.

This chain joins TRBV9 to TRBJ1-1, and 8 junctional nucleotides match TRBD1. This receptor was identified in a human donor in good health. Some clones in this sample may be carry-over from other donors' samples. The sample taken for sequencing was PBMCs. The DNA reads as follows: TGTGCCAGCAGCGTAATGGGTATAGAGGGACAGGCGTTTGCTGAAGCTTTCTTT. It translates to CASSVMGIEGQAFAEAFF.